The clone carrying this T cell receptor beta chain has only one observation. Antigen unknown. This sample was included in a study of T cell repertoires in cytomegalovirus infection. Across the study: Recently described HLA-C-restricted plus well-studied HLA-B-restricted CMV epitopes were used. Based on public TCR beta signatures, there were indications of CMV infection and of a matching HLA type.

V was pared by 6 bases and J by 2 bases, with 13 bases between. The CDR3 covers 14 residues. TCRdb reanalysed the reads using MiXCR and keeps one entry per CDR3 protein. The data hold 110,000 to 150,000 distinct CDR3 sequences, with more than 30% observed a single time. The rearrangement uses TRBV12-3 or TRBV12-4 and TRBJ1-1; weak D call: TRBD1 (5 bases). The TCR comes from a human donor in good health (CMV status not recorded). Some clones in this sample may be carry-over from other donors' samples. Here the sequenced sample was CD8+ T cells from cultured PBMCs, taken from culture after CMV antigen stimulation. In DNA form, the CDR3 reads TGTGCCAGCAGCCCTGCGACAGTAAACACTGAAGCTTTCTTT. It is translated as CASSPATVNTEAFF.